This entry concerns a single T cell receptor beta chain. Antigen unknown. Time point denoted: week 5, during vaccination. In the vaccine, a single dose held 300 ug of the mutant IDH1 20-mer peptide, along with topical imiquimod. Every donor had a new WHO grade 3 or 4 astrocytoma that was IDH1-mutant, with loss of nuclear ATRX. The data were obtained in a study of a mutant IDH1 vaccine in newly diagnosed glioma. Study-wide context: Eight vaccinations reached patients in weeks 1, 3, 5, 7, 11, 15, 19 and 23. The treated population exhibited a male proportion of about 62%, a female proportion of about 38%, and a mean age of roughly 41 years. General study results and limits: Immune responses arising from the vaccine appeared in more than 80% of patients.

Measured with immunoSEQ multiplex PCR; TCRdb has only the in-frame clones, and not every one. The repertoire has roughly 51,000 clones, 75% to 85% of them found once; the top ten carry 3% to 4%. V was pared by 4 bases and J by 2 bases, with 19 bases between. Germline loops: CDR1 SGHKS, CDR2 YYEKEE (reference sequence). The CDR3 length is 17 residues. The chain recombines TRBV5-5 with TRBJ1-5; TRBD1 is a possible D gene (5 bases). The sample in question was PBMCs, obtained from a glioma patient whose treatment included an IDH1 peptide vaccine. This TCR came from a man aged 25-45 years with glioma. Here the CDR3 DNA reads TGTGCCAGCAGCGATGCCCTTGGGGGAAGGGGCAATCAGCCCCAGCATTTT. It yields the protein CASSDALGGRGNQPQHF.